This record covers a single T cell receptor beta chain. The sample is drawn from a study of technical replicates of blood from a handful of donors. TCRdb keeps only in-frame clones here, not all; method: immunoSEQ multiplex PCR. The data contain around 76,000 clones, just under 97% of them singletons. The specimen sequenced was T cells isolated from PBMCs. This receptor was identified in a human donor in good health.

This CDR3 reads CASSLVSSGGGYEQFF. CDR3 DNA: TGCGCCAGCAGCTTGGTGTCTAGCGGGGGGGGATATGAGCAGTTCTTC. This chain connects TRBV5-1 to TRBJ2-1; 12 nucleotides agree with TRBD2. The CDR3 runs to 16 residues. The V segment lost 0 bases and the J segment 8 bases; nucleotides outside the gene matches: 6. Germline CDR1 and CDR2: SGHRS and YFSETQ.